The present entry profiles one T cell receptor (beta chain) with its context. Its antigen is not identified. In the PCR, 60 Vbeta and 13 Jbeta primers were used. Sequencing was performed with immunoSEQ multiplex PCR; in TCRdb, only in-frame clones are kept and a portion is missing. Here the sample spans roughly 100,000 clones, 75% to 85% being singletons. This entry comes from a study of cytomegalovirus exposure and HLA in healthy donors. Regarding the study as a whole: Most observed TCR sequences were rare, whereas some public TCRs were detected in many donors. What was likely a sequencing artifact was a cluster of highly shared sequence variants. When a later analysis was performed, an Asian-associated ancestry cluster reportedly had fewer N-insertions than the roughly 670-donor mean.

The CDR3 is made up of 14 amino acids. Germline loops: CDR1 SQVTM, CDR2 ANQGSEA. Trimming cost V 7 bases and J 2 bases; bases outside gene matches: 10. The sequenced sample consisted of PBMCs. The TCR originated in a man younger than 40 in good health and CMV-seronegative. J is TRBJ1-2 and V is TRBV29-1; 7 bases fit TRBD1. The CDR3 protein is CSAGARDSNYGYTF. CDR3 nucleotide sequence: TGCAGCGCGGGGGCCAGGGACAGCAACTATGGCTACACCTTC. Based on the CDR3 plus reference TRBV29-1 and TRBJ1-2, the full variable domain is SAVISQKPSRDICQRGTSLTIQCQVDSQVTMMFWYRQQPGQSLTLIATANQGSEATYESGFVIDKFPISRPNLTFSTLTVSNMSPEDSSIYLCSAGARDSNYGYTFGSGTRLTVV.